The T cell receptor (beta chain) described here comes from a study of blood T cell repertoires in COVID-19. CDR3 length: 16 residues. CDR1 and CDR2 from the germline V gene are KGHSH and LQKENI. Trimming took 5 bases from V and 1 from J, leaving 14 bases between them. In this sample, this clone turned up once. Method: immunoSEQ multiplex PCR; TCRdb's copy keeps in-frame clones and lacks some. The profile shows approximately 140,000 clones, over 60% of them singletons. The source of this sequence is an older man with acute or convalescent COVID-19. The V gene is TRBV18, the J gene TRBJ2-2; a possible D gene is TRBD1 (6 bases). Sequencing was done on a sample of peripheral blood. The CDR3, as DNA: TGTGCCAGCTCAGGTCGCGAGGGGGTGAACACCGGGGAGCTGTTTTTT. It is translated as CASSGREGVNTGELFF.